This is a list of T cell receptor beta chains from one sample in a study of T cell responses to AZD1222 COVID-19 vaccine. Sequencing was performed with immunoSEQ multiplex PCR; in TCRdb, only in-frame clones are kept and a portion is missing. The sample comprises 55,000 to 65,000 clones, over 75% of which are singletons, and roughly a fifth rests with the top ten. The starting material was peripheral blood, obtained on day 0 of AZD1222 vaccination. Receptor source: an adult in good health. The CDR3 runs from the conserved cysteine through the conserved F or W. The order of the fields is clone size, V gene, D gene, J gene, CDR3 DNA, CDR3 protein. A D gene is named only where the DNA matches it firmly. The size of a clone is reported for some rows only, either as once, few or many, or as a class for expanded clones.

>.|TRBV12-5|.|TRBJ1-3
TGTGCTTCCCGACCGGGAGGAAACACCATATATTTT
CASRPGGNTIYF
>.|TRBV19|.|TRBJ1-6
TGTGCCAGTAGTAGGTCCGTCAGGGAAGATTCACCCCTCCACTTT
CASSRSVREDSPLHF
>.|TRBV6-5|.|TRBJ2-3
TGTGCCAGCAGTTATCCCACAGATACGCAGTATTTT
CASSYPTDTQYF
>.|TRBV30|.|TRBJ2-7
TGTGCCTGGAGTGGGACAGCAACCTACGAGCAGTACTTC
CAWSGTATYEQYF
>.|TRBV19|.|TRBJ2-7
TGTGCCAGTAGTATCTCAGGGATTTACGAGCAGTACTTC
CASSISGIYEQYF
>.|TRBV25-1|.|TRBJ2-3
TGTGCCAGCAGTGACATGAGCGGAGGCACAGATACGCAGTATTTT
CASSDMSGGTDTQYF
>.|TRBV5-1|TRBD2|TRBJ2-1
TGCGCCAGCAGCTTGACTAGCGGTTCCTCCTACAATGAGCAGTTCTTC
CASSLTSGSSYNEQFF
>once|TRBV6-5|.|TRBJ2-1
TGTGCCAGCAGCCTGGTAGGGAGCTCCTACAATGAGCAGTTCTTC
CASSLVGSSYNEQFF
>.|TRBV30|.|TRBJ1-5
TGTGCCTGGAGTCAAGGGATTGGCAATCAGCCCCAGCATTTT
CAWSQGIGNQPQHF
>.|TRBV7-2|.|TRBJ1-6
TGTGCCAGCAGCTTAGTGCAGGGTTCACCCCTCCACTTT
CASSLVQGSPLHF
>medium-sized|TRBV3-1/TRBV3-2|.|TRBJ2-2
TGTGCCAGCAGCCAAACGGACAGTGTCGGGGAGCTGTTTTTT
CASSQTDSVGELFF
>.|TRBV5-4|.|TRBJ2-2
TGTGCCAGCAGCTTGGGAGGGACCAACACCGGGGAGCTGTTTTTT
CASSLGGTNTGELFF
>few|TRBV27|.|TRBJ2-2
TGTGCCAGCAGATTTTTAAGGGGGGGCACCGGGGAGCTGTTTTTT
CASRFLRGGTGELFF
>.|TRBV7-3|.|TRBJ1-2
TGTGCCAGCAGCTTTACCCCAGGGACCAACACGGATGGCTACACCTTC
CASSFTPGTNTDGYTF
>.|TRBV5-1|TRBD1|TRBJ2-6
TGCGCCAGCAGCTCTGTAATGCACAGGGGGGCTGGGGCCAACGTCCTGACTTTC
CASSSVMHRGAGANVLTF
>.|TRBV29-1|TRBD1|TRBJ2-1
TGCAGCACGTTAACAGGGGCGGGTGAGCAGTTCTTC
CSTLTGAGEQFF
>once|TRBV3-1/TRBV3-2|.|TRBJ1-5
TGTGCCAGCAGCCACCAGGGACTTAGCAATCAGCCCCAGCATTTT
CASSHQGLSNQPQHF
>.|TRBV2|.|TRBJ1-1
TGTGCCAGCAGGGTCAGGGCGAACACTGAAGCTTTCTTT
CASRVRANTEAFF
>.|TRBV7-3|.|TRBJ2-2
TGTGCCAGCAGCTTAGGTCAGGGGTCCACCGGGGAGCTGTTTTTT
CASSLGQGSTGELFF
>.|TRBV15|.|TRBJ1-4
TGTGCCACCGGCCCCACAGGTCCTGGAGAAAAACTGTTTTTT
CATGPTGPGEKLFF